This TCR beta chain is drawn from a study of blood T cell repertoires in COVID-19. At the level of the study: The United States, Italy and Spain were the sources of the acute and convalescent COVID-19 samples. The cDNA or gDNA used as material had been derived from T cells, B-cell-depleted T cells, or PBMCs.

The method was immunoSEQ multiplex PCR; TCRdb's version includes in-frame clones alone and lacks a portion of them. The sample consists of roughly 120,000 clones, more than 75% of them appearing once. The material sequenced was peripheral blood. This receptor was taken from a man over 45 with active COVID-19.

CDR3 in amino acids: CASSLGDIRTGNTIYF. In nucleotides, the CDR3 is TGTGCCAGCAGCTTAGGAGACATTAGGACTGGAAACACCATATATTTT. The chain employs TRBV11-3 and TRBJ1-3; no clear D. There are 16 residues in the CDR3. Trimming removed 1 base at V and 2 bases at J, with 12 bases between. Germline V gene data show CDR1 as SGHNT and CDR2 as YENEEA.